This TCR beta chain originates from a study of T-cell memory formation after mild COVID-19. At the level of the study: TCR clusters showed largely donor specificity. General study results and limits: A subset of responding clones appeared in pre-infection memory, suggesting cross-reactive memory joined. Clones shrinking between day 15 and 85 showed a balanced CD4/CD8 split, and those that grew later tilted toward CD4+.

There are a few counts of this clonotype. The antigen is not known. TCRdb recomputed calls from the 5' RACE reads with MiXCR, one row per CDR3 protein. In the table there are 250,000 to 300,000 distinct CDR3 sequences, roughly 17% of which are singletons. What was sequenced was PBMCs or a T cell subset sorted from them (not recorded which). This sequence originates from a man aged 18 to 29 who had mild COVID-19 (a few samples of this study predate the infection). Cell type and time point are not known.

In DNA, the CDR3 is TGTGCCAGCTCACCCTCCCAGACAGGATCCTCCTACGAGCAGTACTTC. This encodes CASSPSQTGSSYEQYF. The chain is built from TRBV18 and TRBJ2-7; a weak D match, TRBD1 (6 bases). The CDR3 sequence is 16 residues long. From germline, CDR1 is KGHSH and CDR2 LQKENI. With 3 bases removed from V and 0 bases from J, the gap between germline ends came to 15 bases.